This T cell receptor beta chain was found in a study of beta chain features in type 1 diabetes. After removal of 7 bases from V and 4 bases from J, the junction contained 4 bases not matched to a gene. The length of the CDR3 is 13 residues. Germline assignment: CDR1 LNHDA and CDR2 SQIVND (reference sequence). Isolated RNA was reverse transcribed in full, so expressed TCRB transcripts were sequenced. Profiling relied on immunoSEQ multiplex PCR, and the TCRdb table lists in-frame clones only, not all of them. The table lists over 200,000 clones, 11% of them singletons. Findings and limits, study-wide: Among patients with Type 1 diabetes, TCRB CDR3s were moderately but significantly shorter in every one of the four CD4+ subsets.

A few counts support this clone. The antigen is unknown. This receptor was taken from a man aged 30 to 45 with type 1 diabetes. This sequence joins TRBV19 and TRBJ2-1; 7 nucleotides match TRBD2. The sample taken for sequencing was naive CD4+ T cells from blood. CDR3 loop: CASTPGGYNEQFF. CDR3 bases: TGTGCCAGTACCCCGGGGGGTTACAATGAGCAGTTCTTC. The full variable domain, completed using reference TRBV19 and TRBJ2-1, is DGGITQSPKYLFRKEGQNVTLSCEQNLNHDAMYWYRQDPGQGLRLIYYSQIVNDFQKGDIAEGYSVSREKKESFPLTVTSAQKNPTAFYLCASTPGGYNEQFFGPGTRLTVL.